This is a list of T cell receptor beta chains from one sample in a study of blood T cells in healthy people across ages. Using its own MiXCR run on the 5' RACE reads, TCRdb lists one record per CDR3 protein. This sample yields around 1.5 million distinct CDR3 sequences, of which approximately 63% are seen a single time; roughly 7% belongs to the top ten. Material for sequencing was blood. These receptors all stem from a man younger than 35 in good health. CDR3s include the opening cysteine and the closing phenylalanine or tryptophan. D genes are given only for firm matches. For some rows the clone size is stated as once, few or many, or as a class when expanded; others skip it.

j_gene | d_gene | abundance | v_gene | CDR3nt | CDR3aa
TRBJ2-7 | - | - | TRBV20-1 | TGCAGTGCTAGCGAGGACCCTTGCGAGCAGTACTTC | CSASEDPCEQYF
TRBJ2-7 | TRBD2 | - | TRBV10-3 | TGTGCCATCAGGGATGCCGGGACTAGCTACGAGCAGTACTTC | CAIRDAGTSYEQYF
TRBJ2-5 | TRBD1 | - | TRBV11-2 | TGTGCCAGCAGCTGGCCCGGGACAGGGGGCATCCAAGAGACCCAGTACTTC | CASSWPGTGGIQETQYF
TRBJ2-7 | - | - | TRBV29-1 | TGCAGCGTCGCGACTGGTTTCTACGAGCAGTACTTC | CSVATGFYEQYF
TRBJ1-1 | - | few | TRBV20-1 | TGCAGTGCTTTGAGGATACGGGACCCCTTAAACACTGAAGCTTTCTTT | CSALRIRDPLNTEAFF
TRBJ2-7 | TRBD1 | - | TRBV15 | TGTGCCACCAGCAGAGGGGGGACAGGGGATTACGAGCAGTACTTC | CATSRGGTGDYEQYF
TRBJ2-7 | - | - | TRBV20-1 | TGCAGTGCCAGTTTGGTCCACAGGGTCACACAATCCGAGCAGTACTTC | CSASLVHRVTQSEQYF
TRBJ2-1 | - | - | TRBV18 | TGTGCCAGCTCCGCGAGGGGCGGGGACGGTGAGCAGTTCTTC | CASSARGGDGEQFF
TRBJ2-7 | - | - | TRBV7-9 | TGTGCCAGCAGCTTTCAGGTCGACGAGCAGTACTTC | CASSFQVDEQYF
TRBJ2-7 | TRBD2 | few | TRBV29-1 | TGCAGCGTGACCGGGACTAACTACGAGCAGTACTTC | CSVTGTNYEQYF
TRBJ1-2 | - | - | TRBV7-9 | TGTGCCAGCAGCCCATGGGGATGGGTCCAGGTCTATGGCTACACCTTC | CASSPWGWVQVYGYTF
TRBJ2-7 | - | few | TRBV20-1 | TGCAGTGCTAGGGGGACCCACGGATGGCACGAGCAGTACTTC | CSARGTHGWHEQYF
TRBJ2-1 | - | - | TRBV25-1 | TGTGCCAGCAGTGAATTAGCGGTCAACTCCTACAATGAGCAGTTCTTC | CASSELAVNSYNEQFF
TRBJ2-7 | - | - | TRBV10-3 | TGTGCCATCAGTGACAGGGGGGCCTACGAGCAGTACTTC | CAISDRGAYEQYF
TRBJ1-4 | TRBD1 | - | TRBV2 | TGTGCCAGCAGTGAAACAGGGGGAATCGAAAAACTGTTTTTT | CASSETGGIEKLFF
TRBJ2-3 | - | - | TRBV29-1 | TGCAGCGTCGCCCGTAGGCTTAGCACAGATACGCAGTATTTT | CSVARRLSTDTQYF
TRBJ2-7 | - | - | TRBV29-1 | TGCAGCGTTCGGGGTAGCTCCTACAGTGAGCAGTACTTC | CSVRGSSYSEQYF
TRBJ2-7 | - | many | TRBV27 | TGTGCCAGCAGTTTGGGGGTAGCCTACGAGCAGTACTTC | CASSLGVAYEQYF